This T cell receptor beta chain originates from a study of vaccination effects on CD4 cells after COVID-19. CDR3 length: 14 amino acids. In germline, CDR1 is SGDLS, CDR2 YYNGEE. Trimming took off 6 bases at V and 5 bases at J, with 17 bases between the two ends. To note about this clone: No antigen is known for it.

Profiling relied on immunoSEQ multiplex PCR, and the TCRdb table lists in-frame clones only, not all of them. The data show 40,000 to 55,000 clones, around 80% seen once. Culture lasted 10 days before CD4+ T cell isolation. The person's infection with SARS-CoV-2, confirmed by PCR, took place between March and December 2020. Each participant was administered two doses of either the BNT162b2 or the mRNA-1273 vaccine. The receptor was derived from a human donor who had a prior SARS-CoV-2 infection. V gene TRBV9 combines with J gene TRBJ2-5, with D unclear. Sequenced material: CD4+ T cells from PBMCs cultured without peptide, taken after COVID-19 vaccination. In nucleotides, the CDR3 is TGTGCCAGCACTAGGGATCTTTTACGGGAGACCCAGTACTTC. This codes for CASTRDLLRETQYF.